This T cell receptor (beta chain) stems from a study of blood T cell repertoires in COVID-19. On the study more broadly: Donors in the United States, Italy and Spain gave samples during acute or convalescent COVID-19. PBMCs, B-cell-depleted T cells, or T cells were the source of the cDNA or gDNA that made up the material.

Source study methods: Quantification of nucleated cells was approximated via reference gene primer amplification. Assay: immunoSEQ multiplex PCR; the TCRdb copy retains only in-frame clones and omits some. Clone size and V and J calls were adopted from that table, with D and trimming inferred from the DNA. The table records over 120,000 clones, 70% to 80% of them present only once. Sequencing was carried out using peripheral blood. The receptor comes from a woman older than 75 with active or convalescent COVID-19.

CDR3 nucleotide sequence: TGTGCCACCAGCCCGGGACAGGCTAATGAAAAACTGTTTTTT. Translating gives CATSPGQANEKLFF. The V call is TRBV15, the J call TRBJ1-4, with 8 bases lining up with TRBD1. Trimming at V came to 5 bases and at J to 3 bases, leaving 2 bases not matched to a gene. The V gene's germline CDR1 is LNHNV and CDR2 YYDKDF (reference sequence). This CDR3 has 14 amino acids.